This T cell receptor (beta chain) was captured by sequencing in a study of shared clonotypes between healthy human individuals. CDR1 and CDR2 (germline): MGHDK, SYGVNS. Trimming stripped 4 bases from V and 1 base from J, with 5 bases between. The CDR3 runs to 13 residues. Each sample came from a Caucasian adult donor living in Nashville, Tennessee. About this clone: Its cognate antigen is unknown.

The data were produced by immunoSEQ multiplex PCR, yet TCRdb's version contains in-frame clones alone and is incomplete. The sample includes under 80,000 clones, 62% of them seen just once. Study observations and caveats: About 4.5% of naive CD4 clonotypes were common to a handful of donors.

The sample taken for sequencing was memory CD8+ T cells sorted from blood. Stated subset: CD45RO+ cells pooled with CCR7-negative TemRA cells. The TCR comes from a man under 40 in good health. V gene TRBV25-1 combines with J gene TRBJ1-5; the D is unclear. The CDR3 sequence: CASSVGSNQPQHF. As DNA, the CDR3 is TGTGCCAGCAGTGTAGGGAGCAATCAGCCCCAGCATTTT. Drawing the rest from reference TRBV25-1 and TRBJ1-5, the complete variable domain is EADIYQTPRYLVIGTGKKITLECSQTMGHDKMYWYQQDPGMELHLIHYSYGVNSTEKGDLSSESTVSRIRTEHFPLTLESARPSHTSQYLCASSVGSNQPQHFGDGTRLSIL.